This T cell receptor beta chain was captured by sequencing in a study of T cell responses to AZD1222 COVID-19 vaccine. In this sample, this clone turned up a few times. No antigen is known for it. General observations from the study: Every sample of the repertoires postdated the peak T cell response. Just a handful of people given AZD1222 tested seropositive at baseline.

The CDR3 is made up of 15 amino acids. Per the germline V gene, CDR1 is SGHRS and CDR2 is YFSETQ. V lost 0 bases, J lost 3 bases, and 5 bases stayed unmatched. Some clones are missing from TCRdb's copy, which holds only in-frame ones; the method was immunoSEQ multiplex PCR. Here the sample spans some 200,000 clones, over 85% being singletons. Sequencing used peripheral blood, obtained on day 0 of AZD1222 vaccination. The source is an adult in good health. The rearrangement links TRBV5-1 to TRBJ2-7; 8 bases match TRBD1. The CDR3 DNA is TGCGCCAGCAGCTTGGGGACAGGGATCGGCTACGAGCAGTACTTC. It encodes CASSLGTGIGYEQYF.